The source of this TCR beta chain is a study of identical twins. The CDR3 runs to 15 residues. Germline trimming cut 1 base from V and 6 bases from J; bases unmatched to any gene: 4. Germline V gene lookup returns CDR1 SGHTA and CDR2 FQGNSA. MiXCR was run by TCRdb on the 5' RACE reads, yielding one entry per CDR3 protein. The sample comprises about 500,000 distinct CDR3 sequences, 13% to 15% of which are singletons, and approximately 0.98% rests with the top ten. This same sample was also taken into another study, of yellow fever vaccine responses in identical twins.

Sequencing was done on a sample of CD4+ T cells sorted from blood. This clonotype was sampled from a woman between 18 and 30 years old in good health. V usage is TRBV7-2 and J usage is TRBJ2-3; 10 bases fit TRBD2. As DNA, the CDR3 is TGTGCCAGCAGCTTAGATGGACTAGCGGTCGATACGCAGTATTTT. It specifies CASSLDGLAVDTQYF.